This section outlines one T cell receptor beta chain sequence together with its context. Its antigen is still unknown. Vbeta (60) and Jbeta (13) primers were used in the PCR. Only in-frame clones appear in the TCRdb table, and some are missing; sequencing was by immunoSEQ multiplex PCR. The table shows 110,000 to 150,000 clones, with around three quarters occurring only once. The data derive from a study of cytomegalovirus exposure and HLA in healthy donors. Whole-study findings and limits: A later analysis linked a missense DCLRE1C variant to TCR beta V- and J-gene trimming. CMV serostatus stood as the only immune exposure information on hand. Roughly uniform depth of sequencing across donors was assumed in presence/absence analyses. Cytomegalovirus-associated status was assigned to some 160 TCR beta chains.

The CDR3 has 12 residues. V dropped 6 bases and J dropped 4 bases, with 10 bases sitting between them. The germline CDR1 and CDR2 sequences are MNHNS and SASEGT. The TCR sequence derives from a woman aged 55 to 70 in good health and CMV-seropositive. The chain uses TRBV6-1 and TRBJ2-7; unclear D gene. The sequencing sample was made of PBMCs. This CDR3 reads CASSHSLYEQYF. CDR3 DNA sequence: TGTGCCAGCAGCCACTCTCTTTACGAGCAGTACTTC.